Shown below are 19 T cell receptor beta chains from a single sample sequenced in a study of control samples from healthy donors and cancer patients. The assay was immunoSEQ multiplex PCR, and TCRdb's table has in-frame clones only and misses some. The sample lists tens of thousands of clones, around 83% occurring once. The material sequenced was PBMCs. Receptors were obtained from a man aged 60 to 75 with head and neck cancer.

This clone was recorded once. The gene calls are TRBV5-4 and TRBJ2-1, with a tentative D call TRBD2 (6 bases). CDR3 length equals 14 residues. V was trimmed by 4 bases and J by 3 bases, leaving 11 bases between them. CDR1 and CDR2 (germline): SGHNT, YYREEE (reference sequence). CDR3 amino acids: CASSAGTHYNEQFF. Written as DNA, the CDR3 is TGTGCCAGCAGCGCCGGGACTCACTACAATGAGCAGTTCTTC.

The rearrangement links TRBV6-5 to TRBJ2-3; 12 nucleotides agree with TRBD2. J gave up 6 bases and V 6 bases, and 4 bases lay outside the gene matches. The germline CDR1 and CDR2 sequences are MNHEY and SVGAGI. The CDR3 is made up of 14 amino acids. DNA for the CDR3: TGTGCCAGCAGGACTAGCGGGAGCGGCGATACGCAGTATTTT. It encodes CASRTSGSGDTQYF.

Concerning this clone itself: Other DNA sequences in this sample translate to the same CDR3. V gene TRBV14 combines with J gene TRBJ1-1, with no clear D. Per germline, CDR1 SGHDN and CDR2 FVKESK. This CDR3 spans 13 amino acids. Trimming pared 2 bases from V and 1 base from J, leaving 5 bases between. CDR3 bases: TGTGCCAGCAGCCAAACAGAGAACACTGAAGCTTTCTTT. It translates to CASSQTENTEAFF.

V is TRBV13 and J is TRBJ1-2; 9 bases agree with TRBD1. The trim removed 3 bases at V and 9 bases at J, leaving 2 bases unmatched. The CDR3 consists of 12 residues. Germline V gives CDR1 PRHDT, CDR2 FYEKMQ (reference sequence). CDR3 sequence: CASSFGQGSYTF. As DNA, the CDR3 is TGTGCCAGCAGCTTCGGACAGGGGAGCTACACCTTC.

DNA for the CDR3: TGTGCCAGCAGCCAAGATCGGGATCTCGAAACTTTCTTT. This translates into CASSQDRDLETFF. V usage is TRBV4-2 and J usage is TRBJ1-1, with D unclear. Germline V CDR1 and CDR2: LGHNA, YNFKEQ. The V end lost 0 bases, the J end lost 12 bases, and 14 bases lay between the germline ends. The CDR3 sequence is 13 residues long.

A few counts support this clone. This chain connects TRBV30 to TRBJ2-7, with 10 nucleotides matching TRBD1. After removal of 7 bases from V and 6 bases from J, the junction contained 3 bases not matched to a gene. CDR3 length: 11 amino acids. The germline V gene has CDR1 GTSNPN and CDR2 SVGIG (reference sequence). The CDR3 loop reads CALDRGLEQYF. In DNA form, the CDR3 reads TGTGCCTTAGACAGGGGGCTCGAGCAGTACTTC.

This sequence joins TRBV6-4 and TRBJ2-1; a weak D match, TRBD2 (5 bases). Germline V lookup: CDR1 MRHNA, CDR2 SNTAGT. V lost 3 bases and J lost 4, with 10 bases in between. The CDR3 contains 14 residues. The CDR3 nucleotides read TGTGCCAGCAGTGAGGGAGCTCAGTACAATGAGCAGTTCTTC. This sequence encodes CASSEGAQYNEQFF.

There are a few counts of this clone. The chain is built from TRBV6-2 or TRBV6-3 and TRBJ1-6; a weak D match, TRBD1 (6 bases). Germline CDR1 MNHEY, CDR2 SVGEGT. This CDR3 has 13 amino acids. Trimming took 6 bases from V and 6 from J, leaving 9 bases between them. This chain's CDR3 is CASSGQINSPLHF. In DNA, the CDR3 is TGTGCCAGCAGCGGACAGATTAATTCACCCCTCCACTTT.

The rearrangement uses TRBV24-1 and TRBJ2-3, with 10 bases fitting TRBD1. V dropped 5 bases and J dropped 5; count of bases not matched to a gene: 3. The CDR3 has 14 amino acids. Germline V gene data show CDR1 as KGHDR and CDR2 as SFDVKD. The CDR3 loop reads CATSARDRGDTQYF. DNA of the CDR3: TGTGCCACCAGTGCCCGGGACAGGGGAGATACGCAGTATTTT.

The CDR3 sequence: CATSRGTVTNEKLFF. DNA of the CDR3: TGTGCCACCAGCCGCGGGACAGTTACTAATGAAAAACTGTTTTTT. V and J are TRBV15 and TRBJ1-4; 7 bases map to TRBD1. The CDR3 runs 15 residues. Per the germline V gene, CDR1 is LNHNV and CDR2 is YYDKDF (reference sequence). V dropped 5 bases and J dropped 2; count of bases not matched to a gene: 5.

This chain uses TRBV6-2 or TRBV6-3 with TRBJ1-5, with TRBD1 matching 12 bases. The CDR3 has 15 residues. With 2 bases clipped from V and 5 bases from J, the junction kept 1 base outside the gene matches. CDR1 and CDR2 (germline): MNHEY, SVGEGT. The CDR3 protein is CASSYGTGGHQPQHF. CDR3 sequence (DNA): TGTGCCAGCAGTTACGGGACAGGGGGCCATCAGCCCCAGCATTTT.

The chain's CDR3 is CASSPEPGSYEQYF. The DNA for the CDR3 is TGCGCCAGCAGTCCAGAGCCGGGATCCTACGAGCAGTACTTC. The rearrangement links TRBV4-1 to TRBJ2-7, with D tentatively TRBD2 (5 bases). V lost 6 bases to trimming and J lost 1 base, with 13 bases between them. The CDR3 length is 14 residues. CDR1 and CDR2 (germline): MGHRA, YSYEKL.

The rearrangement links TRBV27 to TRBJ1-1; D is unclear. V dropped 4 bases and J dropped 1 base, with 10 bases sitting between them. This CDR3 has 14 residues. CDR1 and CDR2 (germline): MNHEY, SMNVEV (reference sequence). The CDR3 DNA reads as TGTGCCAGCAGTTATCAGGCATGGAACACTGAAGCTTTCTTT. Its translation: CASSYQAWNTEAFF.

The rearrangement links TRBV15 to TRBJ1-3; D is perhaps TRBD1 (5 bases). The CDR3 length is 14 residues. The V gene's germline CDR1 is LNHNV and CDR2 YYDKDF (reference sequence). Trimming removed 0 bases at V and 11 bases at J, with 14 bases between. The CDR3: CATSRDRGGGAIYF. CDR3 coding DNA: TGTGCCACCAGCAGAGATCGGGGCGGGGGTGCCATATATTTT.

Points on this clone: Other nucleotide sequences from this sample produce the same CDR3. The CDR3 here is CASSLGWGETQYF. CDR3 DNA: TGTGCCAGCAGCCTGGGGTGGGGGGAGACCCAGTACTTC. The V and J genes are TRBV3-1 (or the pseudogene TRBV3-2) and TRBJ2-5; D could derive from TRBD1 or TRBD2 (5 bases each). With 4 bases removed from V and 5 bases from J, the gap between germline ends came to 11 bases. The CDR3 length is 13 residues. The germline V gene encodes CDR1 LGHDT and CDR2 YNNKEL (reference sequence).

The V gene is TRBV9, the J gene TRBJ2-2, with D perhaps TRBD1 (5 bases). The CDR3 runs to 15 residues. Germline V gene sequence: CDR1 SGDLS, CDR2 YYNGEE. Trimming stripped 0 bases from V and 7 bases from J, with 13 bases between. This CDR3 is CASSVEDTLGGELFF. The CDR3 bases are TGTGCCAGCAGCGTAGAGGACACCTTAGGCGGGGAGCTGTTTTTT.

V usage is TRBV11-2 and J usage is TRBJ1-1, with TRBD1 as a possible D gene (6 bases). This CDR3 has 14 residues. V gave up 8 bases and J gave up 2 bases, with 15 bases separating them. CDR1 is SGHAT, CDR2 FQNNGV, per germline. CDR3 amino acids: CASRTGQSNTEAFF. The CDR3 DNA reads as TGTGCCAGCCGAACAGGACAGTCTAACACTGAAGCTTTCTTT.

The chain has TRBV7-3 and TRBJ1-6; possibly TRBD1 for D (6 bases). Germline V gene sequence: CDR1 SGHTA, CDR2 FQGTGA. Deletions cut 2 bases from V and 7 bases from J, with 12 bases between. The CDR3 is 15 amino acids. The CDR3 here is CASSLLAGANSPLHF. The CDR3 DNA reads TGTGCCAGCAGCTTACTTGCAGGGGCGAATTCACCCCTCCACTTT.

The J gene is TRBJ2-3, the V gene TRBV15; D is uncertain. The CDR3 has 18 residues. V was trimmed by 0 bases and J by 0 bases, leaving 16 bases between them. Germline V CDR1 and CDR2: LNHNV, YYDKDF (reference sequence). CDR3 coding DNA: TGTGCCACCAGCAGAGAAGGTTTCGGTTATTCTAGCACAGATACGCAGTATTTT. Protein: CATSREGFGYSSTDTQYF.